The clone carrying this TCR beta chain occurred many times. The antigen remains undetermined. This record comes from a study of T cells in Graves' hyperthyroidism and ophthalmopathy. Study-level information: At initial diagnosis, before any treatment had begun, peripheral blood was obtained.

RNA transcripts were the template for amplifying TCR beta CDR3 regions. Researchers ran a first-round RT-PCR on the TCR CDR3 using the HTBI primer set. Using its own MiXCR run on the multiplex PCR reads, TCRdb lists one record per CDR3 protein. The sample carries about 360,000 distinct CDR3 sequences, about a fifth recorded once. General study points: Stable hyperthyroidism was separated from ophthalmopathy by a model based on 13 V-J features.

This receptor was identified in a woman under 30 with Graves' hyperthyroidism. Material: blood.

CDR3 region: CASSLKGAWSGYTF. The CDR3 nucleotides are TGTGCCAGCAGCTTAAAAGGGGCTTGGTCTGGCTACACCTTC. The chain joins TRBV13 to TRBJ1-2; D might be TRBD1 (5 bases). The germline V gene encodes CDR1 PRHDT and CDR2 FYEKMQ (reference sequence). Trimming cost V 2 bases and J 7 bases, with 14 bases left between them. The CDR3 spans 14 residues.